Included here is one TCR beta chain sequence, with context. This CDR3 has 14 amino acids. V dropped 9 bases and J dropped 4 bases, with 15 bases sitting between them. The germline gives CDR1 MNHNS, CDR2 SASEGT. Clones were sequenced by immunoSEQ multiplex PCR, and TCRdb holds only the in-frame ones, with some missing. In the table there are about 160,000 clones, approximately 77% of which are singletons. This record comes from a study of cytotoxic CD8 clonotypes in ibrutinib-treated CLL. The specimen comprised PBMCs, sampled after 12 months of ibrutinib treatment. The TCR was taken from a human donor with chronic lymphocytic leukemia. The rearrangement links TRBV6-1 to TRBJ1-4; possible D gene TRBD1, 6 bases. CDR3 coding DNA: TGTGCCAGTCACTTGGGGGCCAGTAATGAAAAACTGTTTTTT. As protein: CASHLGASNEKLFF.